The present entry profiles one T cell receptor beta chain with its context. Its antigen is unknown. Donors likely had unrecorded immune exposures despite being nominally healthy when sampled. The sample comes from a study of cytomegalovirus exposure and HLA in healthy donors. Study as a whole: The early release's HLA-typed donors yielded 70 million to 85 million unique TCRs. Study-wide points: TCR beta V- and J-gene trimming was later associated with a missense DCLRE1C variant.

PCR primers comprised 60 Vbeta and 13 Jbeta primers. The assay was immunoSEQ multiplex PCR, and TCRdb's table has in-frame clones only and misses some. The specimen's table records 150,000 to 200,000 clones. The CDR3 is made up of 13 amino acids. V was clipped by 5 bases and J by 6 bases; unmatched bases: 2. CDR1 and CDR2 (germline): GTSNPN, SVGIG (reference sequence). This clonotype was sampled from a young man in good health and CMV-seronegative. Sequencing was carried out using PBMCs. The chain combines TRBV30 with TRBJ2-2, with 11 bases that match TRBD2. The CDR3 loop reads CAWELAGAGELFF. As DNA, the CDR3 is TGTGCCTGGGAACTAGCGGGGGCCGGGGAGCTGTTTTTT.